The entry that follows covers one T cell receptor (beta chain) sequence. The antigen is undetermined. The CDR3 end lies 3 residues beyond the end of the read and is filled in from the germline J gene. CVID subjects were about 14 female and 29 male, aged roughly 9 to 64. Sequencing input was equivalent genomic DNA from CVID and controls. TCRdb's table, derived via immunoSEQ multiplex PCR, lists solely in-frame clones and lacks some. There are tens of thousands of clones in the sample, none observed a single time. These data belong to a study of T cell clonality in common variable immunodeficiency. This CDR3 is 15 amino acids long. With 2 bases removed from V and 0 bases from J, the gap between germline ends came to 5 bases. CDR1 SGHTA and CDR2 FQGTGA come from the germline V gene. Points from the study as a whole: Fewer TCRbeta clones were shared among CVID subjects than controls. In common variable immunodeficiency, TCR beta chains reportedly carried fewer deletions and N-nucleotide insertions.

The chain is built from TRBV7-3 and TRBJ2-6, with a weak D call TRBD2 (5 bases). Sequencing was done on a sample of peripheral blood mononuclear cells. This TCR came from a human donor with common variable immunodeficiency. This CDR3 reads CASSLAGSGANVLTF. Incomplete CDR3 DNA: TGTGCCAGCAGCTTAGCGGGCTCTGGGGCCAACGTC.